Listed below are T cell receptor beta chains from one sample, sequenced in a study of T cell responses to AZD1222 COVID-19 vaccine. Data came from immunoSEQ multiplex PCR; TCRdb stores just in-frame clones and leaves some out. The table includes over 120,000 clones, more than 90% detected once. Sequenced material: peripheral blood, taken on day 0 of AZD1222 vaccination. Receptors were obtained from an adult in good health. Each CDR3 is given with its conserved first and last residue. The order of the fields is CDR3 protein, CDR3 DNA, J gene, D gene, V gene, clone size. The D gene is left open where the match is weak. A clone size is listed for some rows: how often the clone was seen (once, few, many), or a class if it is expanded.

CAISESQGMGTGELFF TGTGCCATCAGTGAGTCGCAGGGAATGGGGACCGGGGAGCTGTTTTTT TRBJ2-2 - TRBV10-3 -
CATSDWDTEVYGYTF TGTGCCACCAGTGACTGGGACACCGAGGTCTATGGCTACACCTTC TRBJ1-2 - TRBV24-1 -
CASSQDPLVTDTQYF TGCGCCAGCAGCCAAGACCCCCTAGTTACAGATACGCAGTATTTT TRBJ2-3 - TRBV4-1 -
CASSLFMNTEAFF TGCGCCAGCAGCTTGTTTATGAACACTGAAGCTTTCTTT TRBJ1-1 - TRBV5-1 -
CATSGEEARGIRQFF TGTGCCACCAGTGGGGAGGAGGCCCGAGGGATTCGGCAGTTCTTC TRBJ2-1 - TRBV24-1 once
CASSQDPGTYGYTF TGTGCCAGCAGCCAAGACCCCGGGACCTATGGCTACACCTTC TRBJ1-2 - TRBV3-1/TRBV3-2 -
CASSPTHPTMRQETQYF TGTGCCAGCAGCCCAACACACCCGACTATGCGACAAGAGACCCAGTACTTC TRBJ2-5 - TRBV7-8 once
CASSSRALNTEAFF TGTGCCAGCAGCTCCAGGGCCCTGAACACTGAAGCTTTCTTT TRBJ1-1 - TRBV9 -
CASSQAVLYLTGRNQPQHF TGCGCCAGCAGCCAAGCCGTCCTTTACCTGACAGGGCGAAATCAGCCCCAGCATTTT TRBJ1-5 TRBD1 TRBV4-1 -
CASSQTAGHYYGYTF TGTGCCAGCAGCCAGACAGCCGGCCACTATTATGGCTACACCTTC TRBJ1-2 - TRBV7-3 -
CASSSWTGGQETQYF TGTGCCAGCAGCTCCTGGACAGGCGGCCAAGAGACCCAGTACTTC TRBJ2-5 TRBD1 TRBV7-6 -
CASRITSGEVTDTQYF TGTGCCAGCAGAATAACTAGCGGGGAGGTCACAGATACGCAGTATTTT TRBJ2-3 TRBD2 TRBV28 -
CATSRSTDTQYF TGTGCCACCAGCAGGTCTACAGATACGCAGTATTTT TRBJ2-3 - TRBV15 -
CASSIALQDNQPQHF TGTGCCAGTAGTATAGCTTTACAGGACAATCAGCCCCAGCATTTT TRBJ1-5 - TRBV19 once
CASSLMGAFADTQYF TGTGCCAGCAGCTTAATGGGGGCGTTCGCAGATACGCAGTATTTT TRBJ2-3 - TRBV7-3 -
CASSFGGGTDTQYF TGTGCCAGCAGCTTCGGAGGGGGCACAGATACGCAGTATTTT TRBJ2-3 - TRBV5-6 -
CASSLGRLGANVLTF TGTGCCAGCAGTTTGGGCCGCCTGGGGGCCAACGTCCTGACTTTC TRBJ2-6 - TRBV28 -
CASSSISGTSSTPPYEQYF TGTGCCAGCAGCTCGATCTCCGGGACTAGCTCAACCCCGCCCTACGAGCAGTACTTC TRBJ2-7 TRBD2 TRBV11-2 -
CAILFRGRSYEQYF TGTGCCATCTTATTCAGGGGTCGCTCCTACGAGCAGTACTTC TRBJ2-7 - TRBV6-5 -
CASKRTDTQYF TGTGCCAGCAAACGCACAGATACGCAGTATTTT TRBJ2-3 - TRBV6-1 -
CASSSVTGINQPQHF TGTGCCAGTAGTTCGGTCACAGGGATCAATCAGCCCCAGCATTTT TRBJ1-5 - TRBV19 few
CASSLDRINYGYTF TGTGCCAGCAGCTTAGACAGGATTAACTATGGCTACACCTTC TRBJ1-2 - TRBV11-2 -
CASSLTLAGELFF TGTGCCAGCAGTTTGACATTGGCCGGGGAGCTGTTTTTT TRBJ2-2 - TRBV12-3/TRBV12-4 -
CASSLGRWALGNTIYF TGCGCCAGCAGCCTCGGACGCTGGGCATTGGGGAACACCATATATTTT TRBJ1-3 - TRBV5-1 -
CASSQGIGTGYSPLHF TGTGCCAGCAGCCAAGGGATCGGGACAGGTTATTCACCCCTCCACTTT TRBJ1-6 TRBD1 TRBV3-1/TRBV3-2 -
CASSSFRGGELFF TGTGCCAGCAGTTCTTTCAGAGGCGGGGAGCTGTTTTTT TRBJ2-2 - TRBV5-4 -
CASSSRTAYEQYF TGTGCCAGCAGTTCCAGGACAGCCTACGAGCAGTACTTC TRBJ2-7 - TRBV6-5 -
CASSSNRDLNTGELFF TGTGCCAGCAGCTCGAACCGGGACTTGAACACCGGGGAGCTGTTTTTT TRBJ2-2 - TRBV6-2/TRBV6-3 -
CASSPGTVPYEQYF TGTGCCAGCAGCCCAGGGACTGTCCCCTACGAGCAGTACTTC TRBJ2-7 - TRBV9 -
CSARQRLRQYF TGCAGTGCTAGACAACGCCTCCGGCAGTACTTC TRBJ2-7 - TRBV20-1 -
CAWSPRRGGVEQYF TGTGCCTGGAGCCCCCGCCGGGGCGGGGTCGAGCAGTACTTC TRBJ2-7 - TRBV30 -
CASASLGSTDTQYF TGCGCCAGCGCCTCCCTTGGGAGCACAGATACGCAGTATTTT TRBJ2-3 - TRBV5-1 -
CATRRDNEQFF TGTGCCACGAGGAGGGACAATGAGCAGTTCTTC TRBJ2-1 - TRBV2 -
CASSLRTGSVGGYTF TGTGCCAGCAGTTTACGGACAGGGAGTGTAGGAGGCTACACCTTC TRBJ1-2 TRBD1 TRBV27 -
CASSVGPRTGELFF TGCGCCAGCAGTGTAGGGCCACGGACCGGGGAGCTGTTTTTT TRBJ2-2 - TRBV10-2 -
CASSHDRGGPGTQYF TGTGCCAGCAGCCATGACCGGGGAGGGCCCGGGACCCAGTACTTC TRBJ2-5 TRBD2 TRBV4-2 -
CASSIRDPDTIYF TGTGCCAGTAGTATCAGGGATCCGGACACCATATATTTT TRBJ1-3 - TRBV19 -
CAWSTGLSFSGNTIYF TGTGCCTGGAGTACGGGACTAAGTTTTTCTGGAAACACCATATATTTT TRBJ1-3 - TRBV30 -
CASMGTANTGELFF TGTGCCAGCATGGGGACGGCGAACACCGGGGAGCTGTTTTTT TRBJ2-2 - TRBV2 -
CASSHILTGSQGTGELFF TGTGCCAGCAGCCACATTTTAACGGGCTCCCAGGGCACCGGGGAGCTGTTTTTT TRBJ2-2 - TRBV7-9 -
CASSLTEDRRITYEQYF TGTGCCAGCAGCCTTACCGAGGACAGACGCATCACCTACGAGCAGTACTTC TRBJ2-7 - TRBV6-2/TRBV6-3 -
CASSRGQQGVPYEQYF TGCGCCAGCAGCCGAGGCCAACAGGGGGTCCCCTACGAGCAGTACTTC TRBJ2-7 TRBD1 TRBV4-1 -
CASSAPPRNWETQYF TGTGCCAGCAGTGCCCCGCCTAGAAACTGGGAGACCCAGTACTTC TRBJ2-5 - TRBV2 -